This T cell receptor beta chain was sequenced in a study of T cell responses to AZD1222 COVID-19 vaccine. Study summary: Second-dose timings of about 4 or about 12 weeks were pooled.

This CDR3 is 14 amino acids long. V lost 0 bases and J lost 4, with 10 bases in between. The germline CDR1 and CDR2 sequences are SGHNT and YYREEE (reference sequence). Clones were sequenced by immunoSEQ multiplex PCR, and TCRdb holds only the in-frame ones, with some missing. The table records 77,000 or so clones, about 91% of them present only once. Findings and limits, study-wide: Most donors were white British, females outnumbered males, and clonal diversity was possibly underestimated. Seropositive AZD1222 recipients at baseline numbered only 5 or 6. No repertoire was sampled before or during the peak T cell response, only after it.

As for this clone: The antigen is not known.

The sequence was collected from an adult in good health. The material sequenced was peripheral blood, taken on day 0 of AZD1222 vaccination. V is TRBV5-4 and J is TRBJ1-2, with no clear D. The DNA of the CDR3 is TGTGCCAGCAGCTTGGCCCGGCAGATCTATGGCTACACCTTC. This codes for CASSLARQIYGYTF.